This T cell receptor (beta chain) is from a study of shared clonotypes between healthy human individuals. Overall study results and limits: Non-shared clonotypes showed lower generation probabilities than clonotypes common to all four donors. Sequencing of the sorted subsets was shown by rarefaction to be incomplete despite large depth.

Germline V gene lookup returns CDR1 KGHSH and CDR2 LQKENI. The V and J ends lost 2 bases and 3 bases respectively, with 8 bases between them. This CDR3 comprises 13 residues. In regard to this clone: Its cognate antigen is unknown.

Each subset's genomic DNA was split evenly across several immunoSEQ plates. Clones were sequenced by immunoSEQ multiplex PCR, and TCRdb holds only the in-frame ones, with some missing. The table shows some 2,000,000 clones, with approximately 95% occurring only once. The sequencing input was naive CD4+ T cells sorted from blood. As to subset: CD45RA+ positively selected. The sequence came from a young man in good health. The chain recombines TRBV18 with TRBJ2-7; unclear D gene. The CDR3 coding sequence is TGTGCCAGCTCACCAGGGTATTTCTACGAGCAGTACTTC. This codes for CASSPGYFYEQYF.